This T cell receptor beta chain derives from a study of OX40 agonist ivuxolimab in advanced cancers. Describing the broader study: Ivuxolimab was a fully human IgG2 agonistic monoclonal antibody targeting the costimulatory receptor OX40 (CD134). Intravenous ivuxolimab was administered to patients every 2 weeks at six dose levels: 0.01, 0.1, 0.3, 1.5, 3 and 10 mg/kg. Of the approximately 50 dose-escalation patients, hepatocellular carcinoma was present in around 20, melanoma in roughly 15, renal cell carcinoma in 9 and head and neck cancer in 9. The dose-escalation cohort was 82.7% male with a mean age of approximately 60 years, ranging from roughly 20 to 80. Patients were allowed to have had prior anti-PD-1, anti-PD-L1 or anti-CTLA-4 therapy, and 30% to 50% of the dose-escalation patients had previously received checkpoint inhibitors. Partial responses occurred in three dose-escalation patients, of whom one had hepatocellular carcinoma and two had cutaneous melanoma. The purpose of peripheral TCRbeta sequencing was to test whether ivuxolimab changed TCR sequence diversity and led to clonal T-cell expansion. The paper reports the monotherapy dose-escalation portion (N of about 51 patients) of the phase I ivuxolimab trial.

To sequence the TCRbeta CDR3 region, genomic DNA was isolated from the sorted cells. TCRbeta CDR3 regions were sequenced using the immunoSEQ Assay. Sourced from immuneACCESS, this table was stored by TCRdb with only in-frame sequences that have V and J called. A share of the clones is absent; for the studies checked, an unresolved V gene accounts for under half, and the remainder has no known explanation. The sample table holds approximately 100,000 clones, of which approximately 88% were seen once. Around 0.52% of the sample is taken by the ten largest. Worth noting for this clone: Its antigen is unknown. The junction and the germline gene differ at one end; a read error may be behind it.

The trial excluded patients who had a history of autoimmune disease or who were on systemic immunosuppression. Peripheral blood for TCR sequencing was drawn from every dose cohort at baseline, at cycle 4 day 1 and at cycle 7 day 1. Samples were obtained from an open-label, multicenter, first-in-human phase I dose-escalation trial of ivuxolimab. Adults with locally advanced or metastatic head and neck squamous cell, hepatocellular, melanoma or renal cell carcinoma were enrolled in the trial. Before TCR sequencing, CD4+ and CD8+ T cells were separately sorted from peripheral blood. From the germline V gene, CDR1 is SGHAT and CDR2 is FQNNGV. The CDR3 numbers 15 residues from cysteine through phenylalanine. Just the 45-base CDR3 DNA is kept, in frame starting at base 1. The paper's findings and limits, for the study overall: In the 0.1-3.0 mg/kg groups, partial responders were among the patients with the lowest normalized peripheral clonal expansion, particularly in CD8+ T cells. After ivuxolimab, more expanded clones were found on average in CD8+ T cells than in CD4+ T cells. At doses from 0.1 to 3.0 mg/kg, clonal expansion was seen in both CD4+ and CD8+ blood T cells between baseline and week 6. The antigen specificity of the clonally expanded peripheral T cells was not determined. Low levels of normalized T-cell clonal expansion were also seen in some patients who did not respond.

The chain joins TRBV11-2 to TRBJ2-7; the D gene is perhaps TRBD1 or TRBD2, each of them matching over 5 bases. This TCR was sampled from an adult with an advanced solid tumor such as melanoma, head and neck, liver or kidney cancer. The sequencing here drew on CD4+ or CD8+ T cells sorted from blood, taken in a trial of the OX40 agonist ivuxolimab. The CDR3 sequence is CASSLPGQATYPQHF. In nucleotide form, the sequence is TGTGCCAGCAGCTTACCGGGGCAAGCCACCTACCCCCAGCACTTC. Beyond the CDR3, the reference TRBV11-2 and TRBJ2-7 genes provide the residues; the full variable domain reads: EAGVAQSPRYKIIEKRQSVAFWCNPISGHATLYWYQQILGQGPKLLIQFQNNGVVDDSQLPKDRFSAERLKGVDSTLKIQPAKLEDSAVYLCASSLPGQATYPQHFGPGTRLTVT.